This T cell receptor beta chain was found in a study of shared clonotypes between healthy human individuals. V dropped 5 bases and J dropped 0 bases, with 20 bases sitting between them. The CDR3 extends over 18 amino acids. Germline-derived CDR1 and CDR2 are SGDLS and YYNGEE. Measured with immunoSEQ multiplex PCR; TCRdb has only the in-frame clones, and not every one. The sample lists under 350,000 clones; about nine tenths were seen once. The donors, healthy adults who were HIV-negative, had experienced no recent acute infections or vaccinations. The V and J genes are TRBV9 and TRBJ2-2; D is perhaps TRBD1 or TRBD2 (6 bases each). The TCR comes from a man aged 18 to 30 in good health. The sequenced material came from memory CD8+ T cells sorted from blood. The subset denotes: CD45RO+ cells pooled with CCR7-negative TemRA cells. CDR3 region: CASSTPRWGAANTGELFF. For the CDR3, the DNA is TGTGCCAGCAGTACCCCACGGTGGGGGGCTGCGAACACCGGGGAGCTGTTTTTT.